The T cell receptor beta chain described here comes from a study of blood T cells in healthy people across ages. They isolated at least 6 million PBMCs from each sample. Germline loops: CDR1 SNHLY, CDR2 FYNNEI. V shed 6 bases and J shed 2 bases, with 7 bases lying between them. The CDR3 totals 12 residues. A second PCR of about 6 to 11 cycles used a sample-barcoded 5' primer and a J-beta primer mix. Each CDR3 protein is one row after TCRdb ran MiXCR on the 5' RACE reads. Of around 1,500,000 distinct CDR3 sequences in the sample, 42% were seen once. This clonotype occurred many times. The source material was blood. V and J are TRBV2 and TRBJ2-5; D is uncertain. The source is a woman younger than 35 in good health. CDR3 in amino acids: CASSRIQETQYF. CDR3 bases: TGTGCCAGCAGCCGGATACAAGAGACCCAGTACTTC. The full variable domain, its missing parts supplied by reference TRBV2 and TRBJ2-5, is EPEVTQTPSHQVTQMGQEVILRCVPISNHLYFYWYRQILGQKVEFLVSFYNNEISEKSEIFDDQFSVERPDGSNFTLKIRSTKLEDSAMYFCASSRIQETQYFGPGTRLLVL.